The clone carrying this TCR beta chain has a count of ten or more. What it recognizes is unknown. V shed 2 bases and J shed 11 bases, with 7 bases lying between them. The germline CDR1 and CDR2 sequences are DFQATT and SNEGSKA (reference sequence). The CDR3 has 11 amino acids. Original data processing: The study took CDR3 differences across clinicopathological groups and made a distant-metastasis classifier for papillary thyroid cancer from them. TCRdb reprocessed the PCR reads using MiXCR. The V and J calls reflect TCRdb's pipeline rather than the authors' work. The data contain approximately 25,000 clones, roughly 12% of them singletons. Treatment of any kind had been given to no patient before thyroid surgery. The data are from a study of metastatic and nonmetastatic thyroid tumors. General observations from the study: Benign nodules were reported to have significantly lower TCR beta diversity than malignant thyroid tumors, in blood and tumor.

The sequenced material came from blood. The chain employs TRBV20-1 and TRBJ1-6; D gene ambiguous. The TCR originated in a female donor with papillary thyroid cancer or a benign thyroid nodule (not recorded which). Some clones in this sample may be carry-over from other donors' samples. CDR3 amino acids: CSARPPPPLHF. In nucleotides, the CDR3 is TGCAGTGCTAGACCCCCCCCACCCCTCCACTTT.